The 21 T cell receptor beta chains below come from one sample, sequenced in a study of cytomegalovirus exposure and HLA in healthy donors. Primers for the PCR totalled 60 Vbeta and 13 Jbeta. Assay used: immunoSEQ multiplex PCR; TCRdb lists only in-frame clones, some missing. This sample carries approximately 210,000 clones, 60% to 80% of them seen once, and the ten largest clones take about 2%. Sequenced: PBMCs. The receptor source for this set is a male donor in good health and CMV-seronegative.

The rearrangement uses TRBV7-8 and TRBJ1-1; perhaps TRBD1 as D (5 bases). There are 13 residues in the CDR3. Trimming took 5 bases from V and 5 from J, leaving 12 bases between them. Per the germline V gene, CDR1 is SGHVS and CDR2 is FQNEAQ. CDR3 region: CASSPGGATEAFF. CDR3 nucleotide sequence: TGTGCCAGCAGCCCCGGTGGGGCGACTGAAGCTTTCTTT.

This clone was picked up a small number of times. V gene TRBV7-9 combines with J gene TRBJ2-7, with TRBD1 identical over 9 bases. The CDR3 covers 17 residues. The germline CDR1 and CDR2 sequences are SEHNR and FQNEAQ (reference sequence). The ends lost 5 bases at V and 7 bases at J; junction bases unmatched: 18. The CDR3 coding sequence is TGTGCCAGCAGCCCACGCGCCACAGAGACAGGGGGTCGGGAGCAGTACTTC. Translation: CASSPRATETGGREQYF.

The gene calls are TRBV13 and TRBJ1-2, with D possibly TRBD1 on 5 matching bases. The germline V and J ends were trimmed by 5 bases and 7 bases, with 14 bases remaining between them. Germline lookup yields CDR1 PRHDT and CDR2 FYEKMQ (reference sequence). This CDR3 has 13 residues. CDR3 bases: TGTGCCAGCAGCCCCCGGGACTTGGGTGGCTACACCTTC. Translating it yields CASSPRDLGGYTF. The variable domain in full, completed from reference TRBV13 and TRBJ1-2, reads AAGVIQSPRHLIKEKRETATLKCYPIPRHDTVYWYQQGPGQDPQFLISFYEKMQSDKGSIPDRFSAQQFSDYHSELNMSSLELGDSALYFCASSPRDLGGYTFGSGTRLTVV.

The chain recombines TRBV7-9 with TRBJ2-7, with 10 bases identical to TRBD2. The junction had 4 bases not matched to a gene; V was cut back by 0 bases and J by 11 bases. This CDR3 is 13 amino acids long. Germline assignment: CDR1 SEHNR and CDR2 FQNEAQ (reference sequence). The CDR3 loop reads CASSLASSGGEYF. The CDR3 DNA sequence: TGTGCCAGCAGCTTAGCTTCTAGCGGGGGAGAGTACTTC.

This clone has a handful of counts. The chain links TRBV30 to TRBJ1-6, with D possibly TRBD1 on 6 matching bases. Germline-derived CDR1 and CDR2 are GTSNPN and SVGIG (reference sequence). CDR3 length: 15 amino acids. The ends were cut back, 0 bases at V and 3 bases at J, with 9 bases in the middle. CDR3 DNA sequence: TGTGCCTGGAGTGTTGGGGGCATCTATAATTCACCCCTCCACTTT. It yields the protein CAWSVGGIYNSPLHF.

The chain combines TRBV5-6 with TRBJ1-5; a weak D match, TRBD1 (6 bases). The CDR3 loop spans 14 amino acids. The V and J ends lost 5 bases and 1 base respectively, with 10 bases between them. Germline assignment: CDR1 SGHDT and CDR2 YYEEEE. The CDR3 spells CASSTGQSNQPQHF. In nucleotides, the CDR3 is TGTGCCAGCAGTACAGGACAGAGCAATCAGCCCCAGCATTTT. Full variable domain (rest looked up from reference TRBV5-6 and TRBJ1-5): DAGVTQSPTHLIKTRGQQVTLRCSPKSGHDTVSWYQQALGQGPQFIFQYYEEEERQRGNFPDRFSGHQFPNYSSELNVNALLLGDSALYLCASSTGQSNQPQHFGDGTRLSIL.

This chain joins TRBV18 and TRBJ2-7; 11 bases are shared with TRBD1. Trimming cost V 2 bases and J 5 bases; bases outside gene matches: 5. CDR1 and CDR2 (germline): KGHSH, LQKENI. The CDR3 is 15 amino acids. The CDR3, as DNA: TGTGCCAGCTCACCAGCCGGGACAGGGGGACACGAGCAGTACTTC. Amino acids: CASSPAGTGGHEQYF.

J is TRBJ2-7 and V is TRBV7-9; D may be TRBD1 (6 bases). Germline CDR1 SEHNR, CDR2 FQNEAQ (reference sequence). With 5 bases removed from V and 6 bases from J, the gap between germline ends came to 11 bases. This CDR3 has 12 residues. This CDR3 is CASSQTGGEQYF. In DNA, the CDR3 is TGTGCCAGCAGCCAGACAGGAGGCGAGCAGTACTTC.

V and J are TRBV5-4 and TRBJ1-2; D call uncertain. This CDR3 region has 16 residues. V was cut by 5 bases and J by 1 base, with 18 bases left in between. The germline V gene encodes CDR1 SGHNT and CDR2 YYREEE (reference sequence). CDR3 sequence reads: CASSPGMIGSNYGYTF. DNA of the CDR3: TGTGCCAGCAGTCCGGGAATGATAGGTAGTAACTATGGCTACACCTTC.

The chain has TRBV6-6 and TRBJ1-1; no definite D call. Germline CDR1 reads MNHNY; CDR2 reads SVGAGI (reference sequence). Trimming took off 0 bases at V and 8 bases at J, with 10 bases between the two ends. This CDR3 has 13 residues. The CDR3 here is CASSYSQQTEAFF. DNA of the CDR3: TGTGCCAGCAGTTACTCCCAACAGACAGAAGCTTTCTTT.

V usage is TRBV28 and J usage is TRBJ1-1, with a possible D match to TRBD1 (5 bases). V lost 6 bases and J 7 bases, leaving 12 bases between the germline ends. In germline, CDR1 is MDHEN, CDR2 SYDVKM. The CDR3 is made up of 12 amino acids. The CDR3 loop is CASRNLGGEAFF. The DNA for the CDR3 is TGTGCCAGCAGGAATCTCGGGGGTGAAGCTTTCTTT.

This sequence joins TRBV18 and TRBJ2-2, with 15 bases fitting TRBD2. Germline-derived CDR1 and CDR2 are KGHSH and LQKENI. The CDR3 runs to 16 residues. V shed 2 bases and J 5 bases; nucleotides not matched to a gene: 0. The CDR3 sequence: CASSPGTSGRTGELFF. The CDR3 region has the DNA TGTGCCAGCTCACCAGGGACTAGCGGGAGGACCGGGGAGCTGTTTTTT.

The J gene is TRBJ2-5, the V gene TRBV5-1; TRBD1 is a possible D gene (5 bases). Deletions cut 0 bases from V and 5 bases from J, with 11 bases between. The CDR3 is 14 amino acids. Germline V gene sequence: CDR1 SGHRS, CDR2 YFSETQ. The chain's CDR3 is CASSLAGFGETQYF. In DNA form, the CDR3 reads TGCGCCAGCAGCTTGGCAGGGTTTGGGGAGACCCAGTACTTC.

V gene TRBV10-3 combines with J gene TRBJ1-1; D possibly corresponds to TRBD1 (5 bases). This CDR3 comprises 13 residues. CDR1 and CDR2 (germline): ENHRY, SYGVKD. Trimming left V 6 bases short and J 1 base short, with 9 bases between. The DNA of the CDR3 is TGTGCCATCAGACAGGTTCAGAACACTGAAGCTTTCTTT. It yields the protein CAIRQVQNTEAFF.

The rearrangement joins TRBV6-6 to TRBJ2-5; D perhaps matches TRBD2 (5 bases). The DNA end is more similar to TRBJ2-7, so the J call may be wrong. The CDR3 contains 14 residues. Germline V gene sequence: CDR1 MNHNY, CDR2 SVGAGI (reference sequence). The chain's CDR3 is CASSYPSSPYEQYF. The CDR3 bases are TGTGCCAGCAGTTACCCTAGCAGTCCCTACGAGCAGTACTTC.

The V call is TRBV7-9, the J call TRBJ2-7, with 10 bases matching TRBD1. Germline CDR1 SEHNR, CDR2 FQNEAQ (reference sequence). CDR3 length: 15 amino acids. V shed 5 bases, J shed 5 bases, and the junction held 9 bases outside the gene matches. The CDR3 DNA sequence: TGTGCCAGCAGCCTTACGGGACAGGGGAGCGACGAGCAGTACTTC. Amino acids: CASSLTGQGSDEQYF.

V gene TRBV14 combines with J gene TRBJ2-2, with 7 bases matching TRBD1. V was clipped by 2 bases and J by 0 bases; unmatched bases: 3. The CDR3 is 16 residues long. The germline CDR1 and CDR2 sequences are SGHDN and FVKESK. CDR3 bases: TGTGCCAGCAGCCAACGACAGGGCCCGAACACCGGGGAGCTGTTTTTT. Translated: CASSQRQGPNTGELFF.

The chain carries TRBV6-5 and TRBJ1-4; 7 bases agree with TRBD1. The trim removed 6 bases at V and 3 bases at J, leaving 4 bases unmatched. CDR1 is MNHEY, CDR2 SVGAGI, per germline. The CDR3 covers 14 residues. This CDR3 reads CASSPTGANEKLFF. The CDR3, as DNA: TGTGCCAGCAGCCCTACAGGGGCTAATGAAAAACTGTTTTTT.

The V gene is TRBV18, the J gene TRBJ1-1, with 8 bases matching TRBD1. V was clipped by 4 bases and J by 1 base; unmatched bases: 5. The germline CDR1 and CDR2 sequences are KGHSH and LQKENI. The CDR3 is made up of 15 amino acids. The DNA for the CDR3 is TGTGCCAGCTCACAGGGGACAGGTACGAACACTGAAGCTTTCTTT. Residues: CASSQGTGTNTEAFF.

For the CDR3, the DNA is TGCGCCAGCAGCCAATTCGAGCGGGGGACCTACGAGCAGTACTTC. This gives the protein CASSQFERGTYEQYF. V and J are TRBV4-3 and TRBJ2-7, with 8 bases matching TRBD2. Germline CDR1 reads LGHNA; CDR2 reads YSLEER. The CDR3 spans 15 residues. J lost 2 bases, V lost 2 bases, and 5 bases had no gene match.

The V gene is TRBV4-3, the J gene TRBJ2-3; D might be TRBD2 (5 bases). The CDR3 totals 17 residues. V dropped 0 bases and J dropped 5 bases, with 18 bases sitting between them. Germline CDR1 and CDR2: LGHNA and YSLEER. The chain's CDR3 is CASSQDRILVSGDTQYF. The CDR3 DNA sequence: TGCGCCAGCAGCCAAGATCGGATACTAGTATCTGGAGATACGCAGTATTTT.